The 8 T cell receptor beta chains below were found in one sample sequenced in a study of blood T cell repertoires in COVID-19. Sequenced by immunoSEQ multiplex PCR; TCRdb stores in-frame clones only, minus some. The sample contains about 180,000 clones, roughly four fifths of which appear only once. The material sequenced was peripheral blood. All receptors come from a human donor in a cohort sampled during active COVID-19.

The rearrangement uses TRBV2 and TRBJ1-6; the match to TRBD1 covers 7 bases. The J segment lost 0 bases and the V segment lost 9 bases, leaving 2 bases of the junction unmatched. The CDR3 has 14 residues. From germline, CDR1 is SNHLY and CDR2 FYNNEI. CDR3 sequence: CARQGSSYNSPLHF. The CDR3 nucleotides read TGTGCCAGACAGGGGAGCTCCTATAATTCACCCCTCCACTTT. Full variable domain (remainder filled in from reference TRBV2 and TRBJ1-6): EPEVTQTPSHQVTQMGQEVILRCVPISNHLYFYWYRQILGQKVEFLVSFYNNEISEKSEIFDDQFSVERPDGSNFTLKIRSTKLEDSAMYFCARQGSSYNSPLHFGNGTRLTVT.

The V gene is TRBV27, the J gene TRBJ1-6; D perhaps matches TRBD1 (6 bases). CDR3 length: 17 residues. Germline V gene data show CDR1 as MNHEY and CDR2 as SMNVEV (reference sequence). V shed 4 bases and J shed 0 bases, with 13 bases lying between them. The CDR3 loop is CASSSSDRSSYNSPLHF. CDR3 in DNA: TGTGCCAGCAGTTCCTCTGACAGGAGCTCCTATAATTCACCCCTCCACTTT.

The chain couples TRBV3-1 (or the pseudogene TRBV3-2) to TRBJ1-2; a weak D match, TRBD1 (5 bases). The V end lost 1 base, the J end lost 4 bases, and 10 bases lay between the germline ends. In germline, CDR1 is LGHDT, CDR2 YNNKEL (reference sequence). The CDR3 covers 14 residues. The CDR3 coding sequence is TGTGCCAGCAGCCAAGCCCCAGGGCCCTATGGCTACACCTTC. Translated: CASSQAPGPYGYTF.

The gene calls are TRBV7-9 and TRBJ2-2, with TRBD1 identical over 9 bases. The CDR3 sequence is 14 residues long. Germline-derived CDR1 and CDR2 are SEHNR and FQNEAQ (reference sequence). Germline trimming cut 6 bases from V and 4 bases from J; bases unmatched to any gene: 3. CDR3 in amino acids: CASRGQGGTGELFF. For the CDR3, the DNA is TGTGCCAGCAGGGGACAGGGAGGCACCGGGGAGCTGTTTTTT.

V gene TRBV2 combines with J gene TRBJ1-6; TRBD1 matches at 10 bases. CDR3 length: 15 residues. Germline values: CDR1 SNHLY, CDR2 FYNNEI. V lost 4 bases, J lost 6 bases, and 3 bases stayed unmatched. The chain's CDR3 is CASSGRQGANSPLHF. In DNA form, the CDR3 reads TGTGCCAGCAGTGGGAGACAGGGGGCTAATTCACCCCTCCACTTT.

The rearrangement uses TRBV7-2 and TRBJ1-6; D gene uncertain. The CDR3 is 15 residues long. Between the trimmed V and J ends, which lost 3 bases and 2 bases, there was a span of 8 bases. Germline assignment: CDR1 SGHTA and CDR2 FQGNSA. The CDR3 DNA reads as TGTGCCAGCAGCTTGCTACAGCCCTATAATTCACCCCTCCACTTT. This codes for CASSLLQPYNSPLHF.

The rearrangement links TRBV14 to TRBJ2-7; 8 nucleotides agree with TRBD1. V gave up 2 bases and J gave up 5 bases; unmatched junction bases: 8. Germline assignment: CDR1 SGHDN and CDR2 FVKESK. The CDR3 consists of 15 residues. The CDR3 here is CASSQPRGQAHEQYF. The CDR3 nucleotides read TGTGCCAGCAGCCAACCAAGGGGACAGGCCCACGAGCAGTACTTC.

The chain is built from TRBV5-4 and TRBJ1-2; 10 bases map to TRBD1. V lost 3 bases and J lost 8; bases outside the gene matches: 4. Germline values: CDR1 SGHNT, CDR2 YYREEE (reference sequence). This CDR3 has 13 residues. The CDR3 region has the DNA TGTGCCAGCAGCTCCGGACAGGGGGAAGGCTACACCTTC. Protein product: CASSSGQGEGYTF.